This TCR beta chain was recovered during a study of blood T cells in healthy people across ages (dated by TCRdb to the mid-2010s). Looking at the study overall: In model experiments, roughly one uniquely barcoded TCR beta cDNA molecule per two T cells was captured by template switching. To track age-related changes in TCR beta repertoire diversity, the study relied on deep sequencing normalized with unique cDNA molecular identifiers. The donors were split into four age groups: young (average 16 years), middle-aged (39), aged (62) and long-lived (roughly 86). To avoid experimental bias, donors of different ages were spread randomly across the sequencing lanes. Two additional independent replicas of 1 million unique cDNA reads from the same blood draw were analyzed for two donors (one aged 18 to 29 and one aged 80 or older). Beyond this particular receptor, the publication reports: Estimates of total diversity based on one million sequenced T cells were considered lower bounds and underestimates. The CMV infection status of donors was not known, potentially confounding age-related changes in expanded clonotypes. The percentage of naive T cells measured by flow cytometry correlated strongly with observed TCR beta diversity. Compared with the aged group, the long-lived group had more naive CD4+ T cells, fewer expanded clones and increased TCR diversity, suggesting age selection. Observed TCR beta diversity per million T cells fell roughly linearly with age, and a significant reduction was already apparent by age roughly 40. Bulk unsorted PBMC profiling prevented conclusive comparison of naive and antigen-experienced compartments.

Receptors were amplified or captured by 5' RACE. For sequencing, an Illumina HiSeq 2500 was employed. A second PCR of about 7 to 12 cycles was performed with a sample-barcoded 5' primer and a J-beta primer mix. A template-switch 5' adaptor carrying 12 random nucleotides introduced a unique molecular identifier onto each TCR beta cDNA molecule. Each sample yielded at least 3 million CDR3-containing paired-end reads. The Mint cDNA synthesis kit, primed by a TRBC-specific oligonucleotide, was used to synthesize first-strand cDNA from all RNA. After uracil-DNA glycosylase treatment, a first 18-cycle PCR used universal primers M1SS and BC2_uni_R on all cDNA. For the original study's pipeline: Each sample was normalized by randomly selecting 1 million high-quality reads, each carrying a distinct molecular identifier. Reads with shared molecular identifiers were discarded instead of being binned into consensus sequences. MiTCR, set to a Q25 quality threshold and the strictest error-elimination algorithm, was used for CDR3 identification, clonotype clustering and error correction. Lower-bound total TCR beta diversity was estimated with a nonparametric unseen species model using Euler transformation. The raw public reads went through TCRdb reprocessing: fastp at Q25, MiXCR clone calling, in-frame beta chains kept. Entries are consolidated by CDR3 protein sequence, retaining the most common genes and DNA. The V and J calls come from TCRdb's annotation, not from the publication. The sample includes hundreds of thousands of distinct CDR3 sequences, with less than 70% observed a single time. The ten biggest clones cover 40% to 50% of the sample.

This clonotype showed up just a few times. Its antigen remains unidentified. Qualities for individual bases were not recorded, and no much larger clone is one base off. The donors were roughly 40 Caucasian individuals from Russia, aged about 6 to 95 years, who were systemically healthy. Roughly 10 milliliters of peripheral blood were collected from each donor into EDTA-treated Vacutainer tubes. Ficoll-Paque density-gradient centrifugation was used to isolate PBMCs, with at least 6 million obtained per sample. Total RNA, at least 5.5 micrograms per sample, was extracted from PBMCs with Trizol reagent. For every donor, an aliquot of PBMCs went through flow cytometry to measure the percentages of naive CD45RAhigh/CD27high T cells. The CDR3 contains 16 residues, cysteine and phenylalanine counted. The entry retains the CDR3 DNA only, 48 bases that are in frame from base 1. Compared with germline, V lacks 2 bases and J lacks 8 bases; bases without a gene match: 7. CDR1 and CDR2, per the germline V gene, are MNHEY and SVGEGT.

This receptor was taken from a man at least 80 years old in good health. Specimen: blood. The chain employs TRBV6-2 or TRBV6-3 and TRBJ2-1, with 12 middle bases fitting TRBD2. The DNA sequence reads TGTGCCAGCAGTTACCCACTAGCGGGAGGTCGGGATGAGCAGTTCTTC. Its product reads: CASSYPLAGGRDEQFF.